The 31 T cell receptor beta chains below were found in one sample sequenced in a study of blood T cell repertoires in COVID-19. The data were produced by immunoSEQ multiplex PCR, yet TCRdb's version contains in-frame clones alone and is incomplete. The repertoire holds a few hundred thousand clones, 90% seen once, with under 3.5% in the top ten. Input material: peripheral blood. The receptors shown here come from a woman in her 30s with COVID-19, enrolled during active disease.

This chain links TRBV30 with TRBJ2-3; a possible D gene is TRBD2 (6 bases). The V end was cut by 1 base, the J end by 6 bases, with 11 bases between. CDR1 and CDR2 (germline): GTSNPN, SVGIG (reference sequence). This CDR3 contains 13 residues. This CDR3 reads CAWSGEVVDTQYF. The DNA of the CDR3 is TGTGCCTGGAGTGGGGAGGTGGTGGATACGCAGTATTTT. Together with reference TRBV30 and TRBJ2-3, the CDR3 gives the full variable domain: SQTIHQWPATLVQPVGSPLSLECTVEGTSNPNLYWYRQAAGRGLQLLFYSVGIGQISSEVPQNLSASRPQDRQFILSSKKLLLSDSGFYLCAWSGEVVDTQYFGPGTRLTVL.

The CDR3 nucleotides read TGCAGCGTACGGACTAGCGGGAGACTCGATGAGCAGTTCTTC. Protein: CSVRTSGRLDEQFF. The chain employs TRBV29-1 and TRBJ2-1; 13 nucleotides match TRBD2. The J segment lost 8 bases and the V segment lost 6 bases, leaving 7 bases of the junction unmatched. This CDR3 is built from 14 residues. Germline V gene lookup returns CDR1 SQVTM and CDR2 ANQGSEA.

This chain connects TRBV25-1 to TRBJ2-1; 7 positions match TRBD1. Germline CDR1 is MGHDK and CDR2 is SYGVNS. The ends lost 5 bases at V and 6 bases at J; junction bases unmatched: 10. The CDR3 is 15 amino acids. The CDR3 sequence: CASSLFLEGANEQFF. The DNA for the CDR3 is TGTGCCAGCAGTCTTTTTCTAGAGGGGGCCAATGAGCAGTTCTTC.

The V and J genes are TRBV29-1 and TRBJ2-1; D is uncertain. The germline gives CDR1 SQVTM, CDR2 ANQGSEA. The CDR3 loop spans 11 amino acids. Trimming pared 6 bases from V and 0 bases from J, leaving 3 bases between. The CDR3 loop is CSVHSYNEQFF. The CDR3 DNA sequence: TGCAGCGTCCACTCCTACAATGAGCAGTTCTTC.

The CDR3 bases are TGTGCCACCAGTGTCCAGGGAAGTGGGCCCCCAGATACGCAGTATTTT. It is translated as CATSVQGSGPPDTQYF. J is TRBJ2-3 and V is TRBV24-1, with D maybe TRBD1 (5 bases). The germline gives CDR1 KGHDR, CDR2 SFDVKD. The CDR3 has 16 residues. V lost 5 bases to trimming and J lost 4 bases, with 18 bases between them.

This clone was recorded at least ten times. The chain employs TRBV5-1 and TRBJ2-7; a possible D gene is TRBD1 (6 bases). This CDR3 region has 14 residues. Trimming pared 4 bases from V and 7 bases from J, leaving 18 bases between. CDR1 and CDR2 from the germline V gene are SGHRS and YFSETQ. The DNA of the CDR3 is TGCGCCAGCAGCGTGAACAGGGCCCTGGGTGAGCAGTACTTC. It codes for CASSVNRALGEQYF.

The J gene is TRBJ2-1, the V gene TRBV5-1, with TRBD1 as a possible D gene (5 bases). There are 15 residues in the CDR3. Germline lookup yields CDR1 SGHRS and CDR2 YFSETQ. Trimming shortened V by 3 bases and J by 0 bases, and 10 bases separated the two germline ends. The CDR3 region has the DNA TGCGCCAGCAGCTCCAGGGAAGGCTCCTACAATGAGCAGTTCTTC. This translates into CASSSREGSYNEQFF.

The V and J genes are TRBV4-2 and TRBJ2-1; 10 bases align to TRBD2. J was trimmed by 0 bases and V by 1 base; bases with no gene match: 12. Germline-derived CDR1 and CDR2 are LGHNA and YNFKEQ. This CDR3 has 20 residues. CDR3 in DNA: TGTGCCAGCAGCCAAGCAGTGTTACTAGCGGGACCAAGCTCCTACAATGAGCAGTTCTTC. This sequence encodes CASSQAVLLAGPSSYNEQFF.

The CDR3 DNA sequence: TGTGCCAGCAGTTACCCAGGTGGAAACACCATATATTTT. It codes for CASSYPGGNTIYF. The chain is built from TRBV6-5 and TRBJ1-3; D is unclear. V shed 2 bases and J shed 3 bases, with 5 bases lying between them. CDR3 length: 13 amino acids. Germline V gives CDR1 MNHEY, CDR2 SVGAGI.

V usage is TRBV28 and J usage is TRBJ1-4; 10 bases are a match to TRBD1. The CDR3 runs to 16 residues. Germline V gene lookup returns CDR1 MDHEN and CDR2 SYDVKM. V trimming: 3 bases; J trimming: 5 bases; junction bases outside the gene matches: 6. Here the CDR3 DNA reads TGTGCCAGCAGTTTTTCCGGGACAGGGGAGAATGAAAAACTGTTTTTT. Encoded protein: CASSFSGTGENEKLFF.

This sequence joins TRBV19 and TRBJ2-1; TRBD2 agrees at 10 bases. From germline, CDR1 is LNHDA and CDR2 SQIVND (reference sequence). The CDR3 is 13 residues long. The V and J ends lost 9 bases and 6 bases, in that order; junction bases with no gene match: 5. CDR3 protein: CASRLAGANEQFF. The CDR3 DNA reads TGTGCCAGCAGACTAGCGGGCGCCAATGAGCAGTTCTTC. Full variable domain (rest looked up from reference TRBV19 and TRBJ2-1): DGGITQSPKYLFRKEGQNVTLSCEQNLNHDAMYWYRQDPGQGLRLIYYSQIVNDFQKGDIAEGYSVSREKKESFPLTVTSAQKNPTAFYLCASRLAGANEQFFGPGTRLTVL.

The chain couples TRBV5-1 to TRBJ1-6, with unresolved D. This CDR3 contains 15 residues. V shed 3 bases and J shed 2 bases, with 9 bases lying between them. Germline-derived CDR1 and CDR2 are SGHRS and YFSETQ. Here the CDR3 DNA reads TGCGCCAGCAGCTCCTCGGTAACCTATAATTCACCCCTCCACTTT. This encodes CASSSSVTYNSPLHF.

The chain links TRBV18 to TRBJ2-1; the match to TRBD2 covers 10 bases. Germline V lookup: CDR1 KGHSH, CDR2 LQKENI. V was pared by 6 bases and J by 4 bases, with 6 bases of the junction left unmatched. The CDR3 loop spans 15 amino acids. The CDR3 spells CASSPAGGGYNEQFF. CDR3 DNA: TGTGCCAGCTCTCCAGCGGGAGGGGGGTACAATGAGCAGTTCTTC.

This chain uses TRBV5-1 with TRBJ2-7; D may be TRBD2 (5 bases). Trimming cost V 3 bases and J 7 bases, with 17 bases left between them. The CDR3 extends over 14 amino acids. Germline V CDR1 and CDR2: SGHRS, YFSETQ. CDR3: CASSSPGSGEEQYF. The CDR3 DNA is TGCGCCAGCAGCTCTCCGGGATCCGGGGAAGAGCAGTACTTC.

This CDR3 reads CASSQLSGAKNIQYF. CDR3 in DNA: TGTGCCAGCAGCCAACTTTCAGGGGCCAAAAACATTCAGTACTTC. The chain combines TRBV3-1 (or the pseudogene TRBV3-2) with TRBJ2-4; TRBD1 might be the D (5 bases). The CDR3 covers 15 residues. V dropped 2 bases and J dropped 1 base, with 9 bases sitting between them. From germline, CDR1 is LGHDT and CDR2 YNNKEL (reference sequence).

The CDR3 sequence: CASSIGTGDGYTF. The CDR3 DNA sequence: TGTGCCAGTAGTATCGGGACAGGGGATGGCTACACCTTC. V is TRBV19 and J is TRBJ1-2; the match to TRBD1 covers 10 bases. Per germline, CDR1 LNHDA and CDR2 SQIVND (reference sequence). V shed 3 bases, J shed 6 bases, and the junction held 1 base outside the gene matches. This CDR3 has 13 residues. Drawing the rest from reference TRBV19 and TRBJ1-2, the complete variable domain is DGGITQSPKYLFRKEGQNVTLSCEQNLNHDAMYWYRQDPGQGLRLIYYSQIVNDFQKGDIAEGYSVSREKKESFPLTVTSAQKNPTAFYLCASSIGTGDGYTFGSGTRLTVV.

This chain connects TRBV5-4 to TRBJ2-7; the match to TRBD2 covers 7 bases. Per germline, CDR1 SGHNT and CDR2 YYREEE (reference sequence). Germline trimming cut 2 bases from V and 6 bases from J; bases unmatched to any gene: 11. CDR3 length equals 15 residues. CDR3 bases: TGTGCCAGCAGCTTCGGGGGAGGGTTAGGCACCGAGCAGTACTTC. Encoded protein: CASSFGGGLGTEQYF.

The V call is TRBV15, the J call TRBJ2-1; 8 nucleotides agree with TRBD1. The ends lost 8 bases at V and 3 bases at J; junction bases unmatched: 6. Germline V CDR1 and CDR2: LNHNV, YYDKDF (reference sequence). The CDR3 loop spans 14 amino acids. CDR3 DNA sequence: TGTGCCACCTTAAAGGACAGGGACTACAATGAGCAGTTCTTC. This sequence encodes CATLKDRDYNEQFF.

The rearrangement joins TRBV5-1 to TRBJ1-1; possible D gene TRBD1, 6 bases. Germline V gene sequence: CDR1 SGHRS, CDR2 YFSETQ. V lost 4 bases, J lost 0 bases, and 10 bases lay in between. The CDR3 spans 14 residues. CDR3 region: CASSQDSMNTEAFF. DNA of the CDR3: TGCGCCAGCAGCCAGGACAGTATGAACACTGAAGCTTTCTTT.

J is TRBJ1-5 and V is TRBV15, with unresolved D. The CDR3 totals 14 residues. V dropped 0 bases and J dropped 4 bases, with 7 bases sitting between them. In germline, CDR1 is LNHNV, CDR2 YYDKDF (reference sequence). The CDR3 sequence is CATSRDTGNQPQHF. The CDR3, as DNA: TGTGCCACCAGCAGAGATACGGGGAATCAGCCCCAGCATTTT.

The V call is TRBV5-1, the J call TRBJ2-1; TRBD2 agrees at 9 bases. Germline V gene sequence: CDR1 SGHRS, CDR2 YFSETQ. The CDR3 is 13 residues long. The trim removed 9 bases at V and 2 bases at J, leaving 3 bases unmatched. The CDR3 DNA follows: TGCGCCACCGGACTAGCGCCCTACAATGAGCAGTTCTTC. Translation: CATGLAPYNEQFF.

The gene calls are TRBV19 and TRBJ1-2; 9 positions match TRBD1. Per germline, CDR1 LNHDA and CDR2 SQIVND (reference sequence). The CDR3 is 13 amino acids. V lost 5 bases to trimming and J lost 6 bases; unmatched junction nucleotides: 4. The CDR3 region has the DNA TGTGCCAGTAGTCCCGGGACAGGGCATGGCTACACCTTC. This sequence encodes CASSPGTGHGYTF.

The chain links TRBV14 to TRBJ2-5, with 9 bases identical to TRBD2. Trimming at V came to 0 bases and at J to 4 bases, leaving 15 bases not matched to a gene. The CDR3 totals 19 residues. CDR1 and CDR2 from the germline V gene are SGHDN and FVKESK. CDR3 residues: CASSQEKRTAGGGGETQYF. DNA of the CDR3: TGTGCCAGCAGCCAAGAAAAGAGGACAGCGGGAGGCGGGGGAGAGACCCAGTACTTC.

This clone appeared a single time. This chain connects TRBV4-1 to TRBJ2-4, with 7 positions matching TRBD1. CDR3 length equals 16 residues. Trimming cost V 3 bases and J 4 bases; bases outside gene matches: 9. Per the germline V gene, CDR1 is MGHRA and CDR2 is YSYEKL. The CDR3 reads CASSHIRGQQKNIQYF. The CDR3 DNA sequence: TGCGCCAGCAGCCATATAAGGGGACAGCAGAAAAACATTCAGTACTTC.

This chain joins TRBV6-5 and TRBJ1-1; D may be TRBD1 (6 bases). Trimming took off 6 bases at V and 1 base at J, with 15 bases between the two ends. Germline V gene lookup returns CDR1 MNHEY and CDR2 SVGAGI. The CDR3 extends over 15 amino acids. In DNA form, the CDR3 reads TGTGCCAGCAGCTATCGCAGGGGAGCGAACACTGAAGCTTTCTTT. Its translation: CASSYRRGANTEAFF.

This chain links TRBV15 with TRBJ2-2; TRBD2 matches 12 bases. V lost 4 bases and J lost 5; bases outside the gene matches: 2. This CDR3 has 15 residues. Germline lookup yields CDR1 LNHNV and CDR2 YYDKDF (reference sequence). The CDR3 region has the DNA TGTGCCACCAGCACTAGCGGGAGGGGGACCGGGGAGCTGTTTTTT. This encodes CATSTSGRGTGELFF. The full variable domain, completed using reference TRBV15 and TRBJ2-2, is DAMVIQNPRYQVTQFGKPVTLSCSQTLNHNVMYWYQQKSSQAPKLLFHYYDKDFNNEADTPDNFQSRRPNTSFCFLDIRSPGLGDTAMYLCATSTSGRGTGELFFGEGSRLTVL.

The rearrangement joins TRBV27 to TRBJ1-6; 10 bases fit TRBD1. With 4 bases clipped from V and 10 bases from J, the junction kept 4 bases outside the gene matches. Germline V gene sequence: CDR1 MNHEY, CDR2 SMNVEV (reference sequence). CDR3 length: 14 residues. CDR3 nucleotides: TGTGCCAGCAGTTCTGGACAGGGGGGATCACCCCTCCACTTT. Its translation is CASSSGQGGSPLHF.

CDR3 loop: CASSDVDRLDYGYTF. DNA of the CDR3: TGCGCCAGCAGTGACGTGGACAGGCTAGATTATGGCTACACCTTC. The chain employs TRBV10-2 and TRBJ1-2; TRBD1 matches at 7 bases. J was trimmed by 5 bases and V by 3 bases; bases with no gene match: 9. Germline values: CDR1 WSHSY, CDR2 SAAADI. CDR3 length: 15 amino acids.

The J gene is TRBJ1-5, the V gene TRBV6-6, with 8 nucleotides matching TRBD1. With V trimmed by 8 bases and J by 3 bases, 3 bases remained unmatched. This CDR3 is built from 13 residues. The V gene's germline CDR1 is MNHNY and CDR2 SVGAGI (reference sequence). CDR3 coding DNA: TGTGCCAGCGCCCAGGGGGCCAATCAGCCCCAGCATTTT. As protein: CASAQGANQPQHF.

The chain employs TRBV7-2 and TRBJ2-7; 7 bases agree with TRBD1. The germline V gene encodes CDR1 SGHTA and CDR2 FQGNSA. V lost 0 bases, J lost 2 bases, and 7 bases stayed unmatched. The CDR3 runs to 16 residues. The CDR3, as DNA: TGTGCCAGCAGCTTAGCAAATAGCCAGGGGGCCTACGAGCAGTACTTC. Translated, it gives CASSLANSQGAYEQYF.

The genes are TRBV6-1 and TRBJ2-5; maybe TRBD2 (5 bases). The germline V gene has CDR1 MNHNS and CDR2 SASEGT. Trimming took off 2 bases at V and 4 bases at J, with 5 bases between the two ends. The CDR3 is 12 residues long. The CDR3 sequence is CASSELAETQYF. CDR3 nucleotides: TGTGCCAGCAGTGAACTAGCAGAGACCCAGTACTTC.